This TCR beta chain was profiled in a study of blood T cell repertoires in COVID-19. For the study at large: Whether acute or convalescent, the COVID-19 samples came from the United States, Italy and Spain. PBMCs, B-cell-depleted T cells, or T cells provided the cDNA or gDNA that made up the material.

Trimming took off 5 bases at V and 5 bases at J, with 9 bases between the two ends. This CDR3 is 12 amino acids long. Germline CDR1 reads SEHNR; CDR2 reads FQNEAQ (reference sequence). In the original analysis: Reference gene primer amplification gave estimated nucleated cell counts. Method: immunoSEQ multiplex PCR; TCRdb's copy keeps in-frame clones and lacks some. The V and J calls and the clone size are those of that table, but D and trimming were determined from the DNA. In the table there are about 62,000 clones, 70% to 90% of which are singletons. This TCR was recovered from a man between 65 and 85 years old with acute or convalescent COVID-19. The chain combines TRBV7-9 with TRBJ1-2, with D unclear. Source material: peripheral blood. The CDR3 DNA follows: TGTGCCAGCAGCCTCGCACTTTATGGCTACACCTTC. Protein: CASSLALYGYTF.